These 14 T cell receptor beta chains came from one sample sequenced in a study of beta chain features in type 1 diabetes. Isolated RNA was reverse transcribed in full, so expressed TCRB transcripts were sequenced. Using immunoSEQ multiplex PCR, the repertoire was profiled, and TCRdb retains in-frame clones only, with some absent. In the table there are 810,000 or so clones, 15% to 20% of which are singletons. Sequenced sample: naive CD4+ T cells from blood. The receptors shown here come from a woman aged 18 to 35 in good health.

This clone appeared a few times. The gene calls are TRBV28 and TRBJ2-7; a weak D match, TRBD2 (5 bases). The V and J ends lost 8 bases and 5 bases respectively, with 10 bases between them. Germline V CDR1 and CDR2: MDHEN, SYDVKM. There are 11 residues in the CDR3. The CDR3 region is CASGSVHEQYF. CDR3 DNA sequence: TGTGCCAGCGGGAGCGTCCACGAGCAGTACTTC. The full variable domain, rest sourced from reference TRBV28 and TRBJ2-7, is DVKVTQSSRYLVKRTGEKVFLECVQDMDHENMFWYRQDPGLGLRLIYFSYDVKMKEKGDIPEGYSVSREKKERFSLILESASTNQTSMYLCASGSVHEQYFGPGTRLTVT.

The chain is built from TRBV5-5 and TRBJ2-1, with 11 bases identical to TRBD2. The CDR3 sequence is 16 residues long. Germline V gene sequence: CDR1 SGHKS, CDR2 YYEKEE (reference sequence). J was trimmed by 3 bases and V by 0 bases; bases with no gene match: 2. CDR3 sequence reads: CASSLGGLAVYNEQFF. In DNA, the CDR3 is TGTGCCAGCAGCTTGGGGGGACTAGCGGTCTACAATGAGCAGTTCTTC.

This clone was counted between two and nine times. This chain uses TRBV5-6 with TRBJ2-1, with D perhaps TRBD2 (5 bases). Between the trimmed V and J ends, which lost 0 bases and 2 bases, there was a span of 12 bases. The V gene's germline CDR1 is SGHDT and CDR2 YYEEEE. The CDR3 covers 16 residues. The CDR3 DNA is TGTGCCAGCAGCTTGGCCAAGCGGAGCCCCTACAATGAGCAGTTCTTC. This encodes CASSLAKRSPYNEQFF.

This clone was seen only a few times. The chain recombines TRBV9 with TRBJ2-7; 8 nucleotides agree with TRBD2. Germline trimming cut 0 bases from V and 3 bases from J; bases unmatched to any gene: 5. This CDR3 has 15 residues. CDR1 SGDLS and CDR2 YYNGEE come from the germline V gene. The CDR3 spells CASSVESGSGYEQYF. The CDR3 nucleotides are TGTGCCAGCAGCGTAGAAAGCGGGAGCGGCTACGAGCAGTACTTC.

V is TRBV6-6 and J is TRBJ2-1, with 11 nucleotides matching TRBD2. CDR1 and CDR2 (germline): MNHNY, SVGAGI (reference sequence). This CDR3 spans 16 amino acids. The J segment lost 3 bases and the V segment lost 6 bases, leaving 7 bases of the junction unmatched. The CDR3 DNA sequence: TGTGCCAGCAGATCTACCGGGACTAGCGGCTACAATGAGCAGTTCTTC. Its translation: CASRSTGTSGYNEQFF.

This chain joins TRBV28 and TRBJ1-4, with D perhaps matching TRBD1 (6 bases). Germline V gives CDR1 MDHEN, CDR2 SYDVKM. CDR3 size: 12 residues. With 7 bases removed from V and 7 bases from J, the gap between germline ends came to 10 bases. The DNA of the CDR3 is TGTGCCAGCACGTCAGGGGTTGAAAAACTGTTTTTT. It translates to CASTSGVEKLFF.

The chain's CDR3 is CASSHQTGGGTEAFF. For the CDR3, the DNA is TGCGCCAGCAGCCACCAAACAGGGGGCGGAACTGAAGCTTTCTTT. The chain combines TRBV4-1 with TRBJ1-1; 9 bases are shared with TRBD1. Germline loops: CDR1 MGHRA, CDR2 YSYEKL. The CDR3 has 15 amino acids. V trimming: 3 bases; J trimming: 5 bases; junction bases outside the gene matches: 7.

This sequence joins TRBV7-2 and TRBJ1-5, with D possibly matching TRBD1 (5 bases). The CDR3 is made up of 18 amino acids. V lost 1 base and J lost 7, with 23 bases in between. Germline CDR1 is SGHTA and CDR2 is FQGNSA. The DNA for the CDR3 is TGTGCCAGCAGCTTAGTGGGAGGCGAGGGGAATCGGGGACAGCCCCAGCATTTT. Translation: CASSLVGGEGNRGQPQHF.

DNA for the CDR3: TGTGCCAGCAGTTTACACAGGACCTCCTACGAGCAGTACTTC. This sequence encodes CASSLHRTSYEQYF. The J gene is TRBJ2-5, the V gene TRBV28, with a weak D call TRBD1 (5 bases). The J call may be faulty, since TRBJ2-7 better matches the DNA end. The CDR3 covers 14 residues. Looked up from germline, CDR1 is MDHEN and CDR2 is SYDVKM.

In its sample, this clone was seen a few times. The rearrangement joins TRBV4-3 to TRBJ1-2, with D unresolved. This CDR3 comprises 14 residues. V lost 4 bases, J lost 4 bases, and 13 bases lay in between. Germline V CDR1 and CDR2: LGHNA, YSLEER. CDR3 bases: TGCGCCAGCAGCCTTGAGGTGAGCCGCTATGGCTACACCTTC. Its protein is CASSLEVSRYGYTF.

The CDR3 loop reads CASSFLAGGPWQETQYF. Written as DNA, the CDR3 is TGTGCCAGCAGCTTCTTAGCGGGAGGCCCGTGGCAAGAGACCCAGTACTTC. The chain employs TRBV11-2 and TRBJ2-5; TRBD2 agrees at 10 bases. The CDR3 sequence is 17 residues long. V trimming: 3 bases; J trimming: 2 bases; junction bases outside the gene matches: 9. The germline V gene encodes CDR1 SGHAT and CDR2 FQNNGV.

Points on this clone: Other DNA sequences in this specimen translate into the identical CDR3. The rearrangement uses TRBV23-1 and TRBJ1-1, with TRBD1 as a possible D gene (5 bases). TRBV23-1 is identified as an open reading frame with a role that is uncertain. V dropped 6 bases and J dropped 0 bases, with 26 bases sitting between them. The CDR3 length is 19 residues. The CDR3 here is CASSHPVYSVFRVNTEAFF. The CDR3 nucleotides are TGCGCCAGCAGCCACCCCGTCTATAGCGTCTTCAGGGTGAACACTGAAGCTTTCTTT.

The J gene is TRBJ2-7, the V gene TRBV18; the match to TRBD1 covers 11 bases. Unmatched junction bases numbered 6, after V lost 2 bases and J lost 9 bases. CDR1 is KGHSH, CDR2 LQKENI, per germline. CDR3 length: 14 amino acids. CDR3 coding DNA: TGTGCCAGCTCACCAGGGACAGGGGGAGCCGTGCAGTACTTC. Its protein product is CASSPGTGGAVQYF.

This clone was recorded a few times. CDR3 amino acids: CASSPSRGDTQYF. In DNA, the CDR3 is TGTGCCAGCAGCCCAAGCAGGGGGGATACGCAGTATTTT. The chain uses TRBV27 and TRBJ2-3; 7 nucleotides line up with TRBD1. The CDR3 has 13 amino acids. From germline, CDR1 is MNHEY and CDR2 SMNVEV (reference sequence). V was clipped by 6 bases and J by 6 bases; unmatched bases: 6.